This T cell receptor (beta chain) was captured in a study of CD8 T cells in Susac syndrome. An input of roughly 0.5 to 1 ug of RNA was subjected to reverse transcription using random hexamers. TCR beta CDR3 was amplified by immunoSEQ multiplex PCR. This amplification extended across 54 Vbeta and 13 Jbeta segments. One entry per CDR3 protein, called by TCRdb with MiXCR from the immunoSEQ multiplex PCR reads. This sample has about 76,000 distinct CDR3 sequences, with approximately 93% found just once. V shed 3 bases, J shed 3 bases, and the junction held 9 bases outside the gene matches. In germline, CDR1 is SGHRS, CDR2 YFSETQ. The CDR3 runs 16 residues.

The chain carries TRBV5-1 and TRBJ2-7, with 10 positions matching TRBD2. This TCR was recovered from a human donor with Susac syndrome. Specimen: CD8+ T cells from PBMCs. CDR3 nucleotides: TGCGCCAGCAGCTGGGGGCAGACTAGCGGGTTCTACGAGCAGTACTTC. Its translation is CASSWGQTSGFYEQYF.